The rows below give T cell receptor beta chains drawn from one sample of a study of Tregs in tolerant kidney transplant recipients. Libraries were prepared by immunoSEQ multiplex PCR; TCRdb keeps only in-frame clonotypes and omits some of them. The sample holds about 87,000 clones; 80% to 95% are singletons and the top ten take approximately 0.5%. The source was CD4+ T cells from blood, collected before the transplant. Receptors were obtained from a human donor who received a combined kidney and bone marrow transplant. CDR3s include the opening cysteine and the closing phenylalanine or tryptophan. Fields, in order: CDR3 protein, CDR3 DNA, V gene, J gene, D gene, clone size. The D gene is left open where the match is weak. Rows give clone size only sometimes, using once, few, many, or a class for an expanded clone.

CDR3aa: CSVTGASYNEQFF
CDR3nt: TGCAGCGTGACAGGGGCGTCCTACAATGAGCAGTTCTTC
v_gene: TRBV29-1
j_gene: TRBJ2-1
d_gene: TRBD1
abundance: once

CDR3aa: CASTGTVNLATQYF
CDR3nt: TGTGCCAGCACCGGGACAGTGAATTTGGCTACGCAGTATTTT
v_gene: TRBV6-1
j_gene: TRBJ2-3
d_gene: TRBD1
abundance: -

CDR3aa: CASSLGTESPLHF
CDR3nt: TGTGCCAGCAGCTTGGGCACAGAATCACCCCTCCACTTT
v_gene: TRBV7-3
j_gene: TRBJ1-6
d_gene: -
abundance: -

CDR3aa: CASSLGQGNSPLHF
CDR3nt: TGTGCCAGCAGCTTGGGGCAGGGTAACTCACCCCTCCACTTT
v_gene: TRBV5-6
j_gene: TRBJ1-6
d_gene: -
abundance: once

CDR3aa: CASTPREQILGEQYF
CDR3nt: TGTGCCAGCACCCCCAGGGAACAGATCCTGGGTGAGCAGTACTTC
v_gene: TRBV28
j_gene: TRBJ2-7
d_gene: -
abundance: once

CDR3aa: CSAEGGQGADTQYF
CDR3nt: TGCAGCGCGGAGGGGGGACAGGGGGCGGATACGCAGTATTTT
v_gene: TRBV29-1
j_gene: TRBJ2-3
d_gene: TRBD1
abundance: -

CDR3aa: CASSYVRVEMNTEAFF
CDR3nt: TGTGCCAGCAGTTACGTCAGGGTGGAAATGAACACTGAAGCTTTCTTT
v_gene: TRBV6-5
j_gene: TRBJ1-1
d_gene: -
abundance: -

CDR3aa: CASSLERYNEQFF
CDR3nt: TGTGCCAGCAGCTTAGAACGGTACAATGAGCAGTTCTTC
v_gene: TRBV7-9
j_gene: TRBJ2-1
d_gene: -
abundance: once

CDR3aa: CSVDGQGTYEQYF
CDR3nt: TGCAGCGTTGACGGGCAGGGGACCTACGAGCAGTACTTC
v_gene: TRBV29-1
j_gene: TRBJ2-7
d_gene: -
abundance: -

CDR3aa: CASSQQTGNTEAFF
CDR3nt: TGCGCCAGCAGCCAACAGACGGGGAACACTGAAGCTTTCTTT
v_gene: TRBV4-1
j_gene: TRBJ1-1
d_gene: -
abundance: -

CDR3aa: CASSPSTSGTEQFF
CDR3nt: TGTGCCAGCAGCCCATCGACTAGCGGGACAGAGCAGTTCTTC
v_gene: TRBV14
j_gene: TRBJ2-1
d_gene: TRBD2
abundance: -

CDR3aa: CASSLEGVTQLTYTEAFF
CDR3nt: TGTGCCAGCAGCTTAGAGGGGGTAACCCAGTTGACGTACACTGAAGCTTTCTTT
v_gene: TRBV7-2
j_gene: TRBJ1-1
d_gene: -
abundance: -

CDR3aa: CASSLMGAETQYF
CDR3nt: TGCGCCAGCAGCTTGATGGGGGCAGAGACCCAGTACTTC
v_gene: TRBV5-1
j_gene: TRBJ2-5
d_gene: -
abundance: -

CDR3aa: CASSPDGANTGELFF
CDR3nt: TGTGCCAGCAGCCCCGACGGGGCGAACACCGGGGAGCTGTTTTTT
v_gene: TRBV7-2
j_gene: TRBJ2-2
d_gene: -
abundance: -

CDR3aa: CASSLSGTSGATDTQYF
CDR3nt: TGTGCCAGCAGCTTAAGTGGGACTAGCGGAGCCACAGATACGCAGTATTTT
v_gene: TRBV7-3
j_gene: TRBJ2-3
d_gene: TRBD2
abundance: -

CDR3aa: CASSLAVSAGELFF
CDR3nt: TGCGCCAGCAGCTTGGCGGTATCTGCCGGGGAGCTGTTTTTT
v_gene: TRBV5-1
j_gene: TRBJ2-2
d_gene: -
abundance: -

CDR3aa: CASSQEAGSGYTF
CDR3nt: TGCGCCAGCAGCCAAGAGGCAGGTAGTGGCTACACCTTC
v_gene: TRBV4-3
j_gene: TRBJ1-2
d_gene: -
abundance: -

CDR3aa: CSAGGQGAGTEAFF
CDR3nt: TGCAGCGCTGGAGGACAGGGAGCTGGCACTGAAGCTTTCTTT
v_gene: TRBV29-1
j_gene: TRBJ1-1
d_gene: TRBD1
abundance: -

CDR3aa: CASSEAWGFYEQYF
CDR3nt: TGTGCCAGCAGTGAAGCTTGGGGCTTCTACGAGCAGTACTTC
v_gene: TRBV6-1
j_gene: TRBJ2-7
d_gene: -
abundance: -

CDR3aa: CAISDGGMLQPQHF
CDR3nt: TGTGCCATCAGTGACGGGGGGATGCTGCAGCCCCAGCATTTT
v_gene: TRBV10-3
j_gene: TRBJ1-5
d_gene: -
abundance: -

CDR3aa: CAWGLASETQYF
CDR3nt: TGTGCCTGGGGACTAGCTTCTGAGACCCAGTACTTC
v_gene: TRBV30
j_gene: TRBJ2-5
d_gene: TRBD2
abundance: -

CDR3aa: CSVDRGLGNTEAFF
CDR3nt: TGCAGCGTCGACAGGGGACTGGGGAACACTGAAGCTTTCTTT
v_gene: TRBV29-1
j_gene: TRBJ1-1
d_gene: TRBD1
abundance: -

CDR3aa: CASSLRTSGRDEQFF
CDR3nt: TGTGCCAGCAGCCTTCGGACTAGCGGGAGAGATGAGCAGTTCTTC
v_gene: TRBV2
j_gene: TRBJ2-1
d_gene: TRBD2
abundance: -

CDR3aa: CASSPRGQAFTYEQYF
CDR3nt: TGTGCCAGCTCACCCCGGGGACAGGCCTTTACCTACGAGCAGTACTTC
v_gene: TRBV18
j_gene: TRBJ2-7
d_gene: TRBD1
abundance: -

CDR3aa: CASTYTGTGVSYEQYF
CDR3nt: TGTGCCAGCACCTACACGGGGACAGGGGTTTCCTACGAGCAGTACTTC
v_gene: TRBV11-2
j_gene: TRBJ2-7
d_gene: TRBD1
abundance: -

CDR3aa: CASSLNSAIKTPTGNTIYF
CDR3nt: TGTGCCAGCAGCTTGAATAGCGCGATTAAAACCCCAACTGGAAACACCATATATTTT
v_gene: TRBV5-4
j_gene: TRBJ1-3
d_gene: -
abundance: once

CDR3aa: CASSQAALAGVGQYF
CDR3nt: TGTGCCAGCAGCCAAGCCGCACTAGCGGGAGTGGGGCAGTACTTC
v_gene: TRBV14
j_gene: TRBJ2-7
d_gene: TRBD2
abundance: once

CDR3aa: CASMHGRGTGELFF
CDR3nt: TGTGCCAGCATGCACGGAAGAGGTACCGGGGAGCTGTTTTTT
v_gene: TRBV28
j_gene: TRBJ2-2
d_gene: -
abundance: -

CDR3aa: CASSSSTGGRETQYF
CDR3nt: -
v_gene: TRBV6-5
j_gene: TRBJ2-5
d_gene: -
abundance: -

CDR3aa: CASSLWTGFHGYTF
CDR3nt: TGTGCCAGCAGCTTGTGGACAGGGTTCCATGGCTACACCTTC
v_gene: TRBV7-6
j_gene: TRBJ1-2
d_gene: TRBD1
abundance: -

CDR3aa: CASSLVGTGGAYSPLHF
CDR3nt: TGCGCCAGCAGCTTGGTGGGGACAGGGGGCGCGTATTCACCCCTCCACTTT
v_gene: TRBV5-1
j_gene: TRBJ1-6
d_gene: TRBD1
abundance: -

CDR3aa: CASSRTSGGAGPTDTQYF
CDR3nt: TGCGCCAGCAGCCGGACTAGCGGGGGGGCCGGTCCCACAGATACGCAGTATTTT
v_gene: TRBV5-1
j_gene: TRBJ2-3
d_gene: TRBD2
abundance: -

CDR3aa: CASSLGQEETQYF
CDR3nt: TGCGCCAGCAGCTTGGGACAAGAAGAGACCCAGTACTTC
v_gene: TRBV5-1
j_gene: TRBJ2-5
d_gene: -
abundance: -

CDR3aa: CASSTPQGTNEQYF
CDR3nt: TGTGCCAGTAGTACGCCGCAGGGAACCAACGAGCAGTACTTC
v_gene: TRBV19
j_gene: TRBJ2-7
d_gene: -
abundance: -

CDR3aa: CASSHQRGIREQYF
CDR3nt: TGCGCCAGCAGCCATCAACGAGGAATACGCGAGCAGTACTTC
v_gene: TRBV4-3
j_gene: TRBJ2-7
d_gene: -
abundance: -

CDR3aa: CASRNRGVRETQYF
CDR3nt: TGTGCCAGTAGAAACAGGGGAGTACGAGAGACCCAGTACTTC
v_gene: TRBV19
j_gene: TRBJ2-5
d_gene: TRBD1
abundance: -

CDR3aa: CASSPTGTANYEQYF
CDR3nt: TGTGCCAGCAGCCCTACCGGGACAGCGAACTACGAGCAGTACTTC
v_gene: TRBV9
j_gene: TRBJ2-7
d_gene: TRBD1
abundance: -

CDR3aa: CASSVDSSYEQYF
CDR3nt: TGCGCCAGCAGTGTGGACAGCTCCTACGAGCAGTACTTC
v_gene: TRBV23-1
j_gene: TRBJ2-7
d_gene: -
abundance: once

CDR3aa: CASSLGGTSASYEQYF
CDR3nt: TGTGCCAGCAGCTTAGGTGGGACTAGCGCCTCCTACGAGCAGTACTTC
v_gene: TRBV11-3
j_gene: TRBJ2-7
d_gene: TRBD2
abundance: -

CDR3aa: CASSRTGYGYTF
CDR3nt: TGTGCCAGCAGTAGGACAGGGTATGGCTACACCTTC
v_gene: TRBV6-6
j_gene: TRBJ1-2
d_gene: TRBD1
abundance: -

CDR3aa: CSVEDRGFTDTQYF
CDR3nt: TGCAGCGTTGAGGATCGAGGGTTCACAGATACGCAGTATTTT
v_gene: TRBV29-1
j_gene: TRBJ2-3
d_gene: -
abundance: -

CDR3aa: CASSLEAGGREQFF
CDR3nt: TGTGCCAGCAGCTTAGAAGCAGGGGGCCGTGAGCAGTTCTTC
v_gene: TRBV11-2
j_gene: TRBJ2-1
d_gene: TRBD1
abundance: -

CDR3aa: CASSMDRSNSYEQYF
CDR3nt: TGTGCCAGCAGCATGGACAGGTCGAACTCCTACGAGCAGTACTTC
v_gene: TRBV5-4
j_gene: TRBJ2-7
d_gene: TRBD1
abundance: -

CDR3aa: CASSKGGGQRPYEQYF
CDR3nt: TGTGCCAGCAGCAAAGGCGGGGGCCAGAGACCCTACGAGCAGTACTTC
v_gene: TRBV21-1
j_gene: TRBJ2-7
d_gene: -
abundance: -

CDR3aa: CSVDGQGGENIQYF
CDR3nt: TGCAGCGTTGACGGACAGGGGGGAGAGAACATTCAGTACTTC
v_gene: TRBV29-1
j_gene: TRBJ2-4
d_gene: TRBD1
abundance: -